Sequencing of this TCR beta chain was carried out in a study of graft-versus-host responses after intestinal transplantation (dated by TCRdb to 2020 to 2023). At the level of the whole study: The transplants that recipients received were multivisceral, liver-intestinal, or isolated intestinal. Anti-thymocyte globulin induction was given to all recipients, followed by maintenance tacrolimus and steroids for roughly 3 years. Bulk TCR-beta CDR3 sequencing was used to track graft-versus-host and host-versus-graft alloreactive T cell clones in the graft, circulation and bone marrow after intestinal transplantation. To identify alloreactive clones, pre-transplant mixed lymphocyte reaction products were sequenced and then compared with unstimulated pre-transplant donor and recipient T cells. Of the roughly 24 intestinal transplant recipients enrolled in the cohort, one of whom was a retransplant, a few patients without pretransplant specimens were excluded. A peak of at least 4% donor T cells among recipient peripheral blood mononuclear cells was the definition used for donor T cell macrochimerism. Rather than going through the commercial service, samples from a few later patients were sequenced in-house on an Illumina MiSeq and processed with MiXCR. General study outcomes and caveats: GvH clones were detected in recipient bone marrow, and some appeared earlier in ileal mucosa or blood, consistent with an intestinal mucosal origin. In patients with donor T cell macrochimerism, the allografts had high GvH to HvG T cell clonal ratios. Early after transplant, peak levels of circulating GvH clones were found to be associated with declines in HvG clones. The conclusions were limited by the relatively low number and heterogeneity of the intestinal transplant patients.

To prepare the library, the immunoSEQ multiplex PCR assay was applied. For most patients, high-throughput TCR-beta CDR3 sequencing of genomic DNA was performed by Adaptive Biotechnologies. The original pipeline was this. Adaptive's ImmunoSEQ software supplied the TCR sequencing data for about 18 patients, while MiXCR and VDJtools were used to process a few other patients. CDR3 nucleotide sequences shared by donor and recipient were removed because the origin of these sequences could not be assigned. To count as alloreactive, a clone needed at least 2-fold expansion over unstimulated cells and a minimum CFSE-low frequency of 0.002% (template counts) or 0.001% (read counts). Mappable clones were those detected in sequenced pre-transplant spleen, lymph node, or MLR CFSE-low populations of the donor or recipient. The cumulative frequency of alloreactive clones was calculated as a percentage of all sequences, weighted by copy number. The table was pulled from immuneACCESS by TCRdb, which kept in-frame rearrangements only. Such tables lose some clones; where checked, under half of the loss comes from unresolved V genes, and the rest has no known cause. V, J and clone size derive from that table, while D and trimming were established from the DNA sequence. This sample gives 95,000 or so clones in total; around 90% of them show up just once. Of the sample, 15% to 20% is held by the ten largest clones.

Blood samples were collected up to 4 times in the first month after transplant and then at least monthly when available. In the germline V gene, CDR1 corresponds to MGHRA and CDR2 to YSYEKL. The CDR3 runs 17 residues from the cysteine to the phenylalanine. Kept here is only the CDR3 DNA, which spans 51 bases and is read in frame from base 1. Trimming removed 4 bases from V and 5 bases from J; the gene matches leave 12 bases unexplained. In regard to this clone: Its antigen remains unidentified. No base-level quality is on record; no much larger clone is a single base apart.

The receptor was isolated from a human patient who received an intestinal transplant, so some T cells may come from the graft donor. The sample in question was PBMCs, obtained 453 days after intestinal transplant. The sequence joins TRBV4-1 to TRBJ2-5, with 11 junctional bases fitting TRBD2. The CDR3 amino acid sequence is: CASSPPFSGGAVETQYF. In nucleotides, the sequence is TGCGCCAGCAGCCCACCCTTTAGCGGGGGGGCCGTTGAGACCCAGTACTTC.